The rows below give T cell receptor beta chains drawn from one sample of a study of T cell changes during pregnancy in multiple sclerosis. Sequenced by immunoSEQ multiplex PCR; TCRdb stores in-frame clones only, minus some. The sample lists over 80,000 clones; roughly 95% were seen once. The input for sequencing was peripheral blood, taken in the third trimester of pregnancy. These receptors originate from a female donor in good health, enrolled as a control in a pregnancy study. The CDR3 runs from the conserved cysteine through the conserved F or W. The order of the fields is clone size, D gene, J gene, V gene, CDR3 DNA, CDR3 protein. A D gene is named only where the DNA matches it firmly. Clone size, where shown, is once, few, many, or a class for clones that have expanded.

abundance: .
d_gene: TRBD2
j_gene: TRBJ2-5
v_gene: TRBV5-1
CDR3nt: TGCGCCAGCAGCCTGGTACTAGCGGGAGAGGGAGAAGAGACCCAGTACTTC
CDR3aa: CASSLVLAGEGEETQYF

abundance: .
d_gene: TRBD2
j_gene: TRBJ2-3
v_gene: TRBV19
CDR3nt: TGTGCCAGTAGTATCCGGGAGGGCCGGGCAGATACGCAGTATTTT
CDR3aa: CASSIREGRADTQYF

abundance: .
d_gene: TRBD1
j_gene: TRBJ2-7
v_gene: TRBV6-5
CDR3nt: TGTGCCAGCAGTTACTGGGGGACAGGGGGGTTTGGGCAGTACTTC
CDR3aa: CASSYWGTGGFGQYF

abundance: .
d_gene: TRBD1
j_gene: TRBJ1-5
v_gene: TRBV19
CDR3nt: TGTGCCAGTAGCCACCCTAGGACAGGGGGGTATCAGCCCCAGCATTTT
CDR3aa: CASSHPRTGGYQPQHF

abundance: .
d_gene: .
j_gene: TRBJ2-7
v_gene: TRBV27
CDR3nt: TGTGCCAGCAGCCCGCAGCGGTTGGAACGGGACGAGCAGTACTTC
CDR3aa: CASSPQRLERDEQYF

abundance: .
d_gene: TRBD1
j_gene: TRBJ2-3
v_gene: TRBV5-8
CDR3nt: TGTGCCAGCAGCTTGGCCGGGACAGTAAATCCAGATACGCAGTATTTT
CDR3aa: CASSLAGTVNPDTQYF

abundance: .
d_gene: TRBD1
j_gene: TRBJ2-7
v_gene: TRBV9
CDR3nt: TGTGCCAGCAGCCTATCCGGGACAGGGGGCTCTGGCGAGCAGTACTTC
CDR3aa: CASSLSGTGGSGEQYF

abundance: once
d_gene: TRBD1
j_gene: TRBJ1-4
v_gene: TRBV9
CDR3nt: TGTGCCAGCAGCGCAGGACAGGGGTCGGGCGAAAAACTGTTTTTT
CDR3aa: CASSAGQGSGEKLFF

abundance: .
d_gene: .
j_gene: TRBJ1-2
v_gene: TRBV2
CDR3nt: TGTGCCAGCAGTCCGAACGTACAGGGTTGGGGCTACACCTTC
CDR3aa: CASSPNVQGWGYTF

abundance: .
d_gene: TRBD1
j_gene: TRBJ2-7
v_gene: TRBV6-1
CDR3nt: TGTGCCAGCAGTGAATTCATTTTACGGCAGGGGGCGAGCGAGCAGTACTTC
CDR3aa: CASSEFILRQGASEQYF

abundance: .
d_gene: .
j_gene: TRBJ2-7
v_gene: TRBV6-1
CDR3nt: TGTGCCAGCACCAACGGCGGCTACGAGCAGTACTTC
CDR3aa: CASTNGGYEQYF

abundance: many
d_gene: .
j_gene: TRBJ1-1
v_gene: TRBV5-1
CDR3nt: TGCGCCAGCAGCTTGGGGGGGGGCTACACTGAAGCTTTCTTT
CDR3aa: CASSLGGGYTEAFF

abundance: .
d_gene: .
j_gene: TRBJ1-1
v_gene: TRBV30
CDR3nt: TGTGCCTGGAGTGAGGGCAGGGGCACTGAAGCTTTCTTT
CDR3aa: CAWSEGRGTEAFF

abundance: .
d_gene: .
j_gene: TRBJ2-4
v_gene: TRBV20-1
CDR3nt: TGCAGTGCGACGGAACGGGACATTCAGTACTTC
CDR3aa: CSATERDIQYF

abundance: .
d_gene: .
j_gene: TRBJ1-2
v_gene: TRBV5-1
CDR3nt: TGCGCCAGCAGCTTTGCCGGAATCAAGACTAACGGCTACACCTTC
CDR3aa: CASSFAGIKTNGYTF

abundance: .
d_gene: .
j_gene: TRBJ2-2
v_gene: TRBV4-1
CDR3nt: TGCGCCAGCAGCCCAGTCCCGAACACCGGGGAGCTGTTTTTT
CDR3aa: CASSPVPNTGELFF

abundance: .
d_gene: TRBD1
j_gene: TRBJ2-7
v_gene: TRBV28
CDR3nt: TGTGCCAGCAGCCCCCGGGACAGGGGGTGGTACGAGCAGTACTTC
CDR3aa: CASSPRDRGWYEQYF

abundance: .
d_gene: .
j_gene: TRBJ2-1
v_gene: TRBV5-1
CDR3nt: TGCGCCAGCAGCGCTCCGGGGGCGGGAGCTTTCAATGAGCAGTTCTTC
CDR3aa: CASSAPGAGAFNEQFF

abundance: .
d_gene: TRBD1
j_gene: TRBJ1-2
v_gene: TRBV9
CDR3nt: TGTGCCAGCAGCGTAGCCCCGGGACAGGGCTATGGCTACACCTTC
CDR3aa: CASSVAPGQGYGYTF

abundance: few
d_gene: TRBD1
j_gene: TRBJ1-3
v_gene: TRBV2
CDR3nt: TGTGCCAGCAGTGAAAGTAGACAGGGGGCTGGAAACACCATATATTTT
CDR3aa: CASSESRQGAGNTIYF

abundance: .
d_gene: TRBD1
j_gene: TRBJ1-2
v_gene: TRBV6-1
CDR3nt: TGTGCCAGCAGTAATGACAGGGTATTTGGCTACACCTTC
CDR3aa: CASSNDRVFGYTF

abundance: .
d_gene: .
j_gene: TRBJ2-7
v_gene: TRBV18
CDR3nt: TGTGCCAGCTCAACGGGGGTAGCTCCTTTGTCTTCCTACGAGCAGTACTTC
CDR3aa: CASSTGVAPLSSYEQYF

abundance: .
d_gene: TRBD2
j_gene: TRBJ2-2
v_gene: TRBV5-1
CDR3nt: TGCGCCAGCAGCCCCCCGGGACTAGCTTTCACCGGGGAGCTGTTTTTT
CDR3aa: CASSPPGLAFTGELFF

abundance: .
d_gene: TRBD1
j_gene: TRBJ2-1
v_gene: TRBV5-6
CDR3nt: TGTGCCAGCAGCCAGGGGACAGGGAATGAGCAGTTCTTC
CDR3aa: CASSQGTGNEQFF

abundance: .
d_gene: .
j_gene: TRBJ2-7
v_gene: TRBV21-1
CDR3nt: TGTGCCAGCAGCAAAGGAGGGGCGGGGAGAGTGGTCTACGAGCAGTACTTC
CDR3aa: CASSKGGAGRVVYEQYF

abundance: .
d_gene: TRBD2
j_gene: TRBJ2-7
v_gene: TRBV5-4
CDR3nt: TGTGCCAGCAGCTTGTTCTCTAGCGGGAGTAGGGAGCAGTACTTC
CDR3aa: CASSLFSSGSREQYF

abundance: .
d_gene: .
j_gene: TRBJ1-5
v_gene: TRBV28
CDR3nt: TGTGCCAGCAGTTTCCCCTTCGGGGATAGCAATCAGCCCCAGCATTTT
CDR3aa: CASSFPFGDSNQPQHF

abundance: .
d_gene: TRBD2
j_gene: TRBJ2-3
v_gene: TRBV4-2
CDR3nt: TGTGCCAGCAGCCCGACGGGGGGTAGCGGGATAGATACGCAGTATTTT
CDR3aa: CASSPTGGSGIDTQYF

abundance: .
d_gene: .
j_gene: TRBJ2-7
v_gene: TRBV15
CDR3nt: TGTGCCACCAGCAGAGATCGGGCGGAGGGCTACGAGCAGTACTTC
CDR3aa: CATSRDRAEGYEQYF

abundance: .
d_gene: TRBD1
j_gene: TRBJ2-2
v_gene: TRBV2
CDR3nt: TGTGCCAGCAGCCGACAGGGGGCGAACACCGGGGAGCTGTTTTTT
CDR3aa: CASSRQGANTGELFF

abundance: once
d_gene: TRBD1
j_gene: TRBJ2-5
v_gene: TRBV5-1
CDR3nt: TGCGCCAGCAGCCCCGGACAGGTCGAGACCCAGTACTTC
CDR3aa: CASSPGQVETQYF

abundance: .
d_gene: TRBD2
j_gene: TRBJ2-1
v_gene: TRBV19
CDR3nt: TGTGCCAGTAGTATAGGACTAGCGGGAGGGTATGAGCAGTTCTTC
CDR3aa: CASSIGLAGGYEQFF

abundance: .
d_gene: .
j_gene: TRBJ1-1
v_gene: TRBV5-1
CDR3nt: TGCGCCAGCAGCTTGCCAGGAATTAACACTGAAGCTTTCTTT
CDR3aa: CASSLPGINTEAFF

abundance: once
d_gene: TRBD1
j_gene: TRBJ1-1
v_gene: TRBV18
CDR3nt: TGTGCCAGCTCACCCTTCGGCGGGACAGACACTGAAGCTTTCTTT
CDR3aa: CASSPFGGTDTEAFF

abundance: .
d_gene: TRBD2
j_gene: TRBJ2-1
v_gene: TRBV14
CDR3nt: TGTGCCAGCAGCCAGGGGACTAGCGGGAGACAAGCGTCCTACAATGAGCAGTTCTTC
CDR3aa: CASSQGTSGRQASYNEQFF

abundance: .
d_gene: TRBD1
j_gene: TRBJ2-5
v_gene: TRBV5-6
CDR3nt: TGTGCCAGCAGCTTGGGGGCCAGGGGGCAAGAGACCCAGTACTTC
CDR3aa: CASSLGARGQETQYF

abundance: .
d_gene: .
j_gene: TRBJ2-3
v_gene: TRBV27
CDR3nt: TGTGCCAGCAGTCAACAGCGCACAGATACGCAGTATTTT
CDR3aa: CASSQQRTDTQYF

abundance: once
d_gene: .
j_gene: TRBJ2-2
v_gene: TRBV6-1
CDR3nt: TGTGCCAGCAGTGGAGGCCCCTACCACACCGGGGAGCTGTTTTTT
CDR3aa: CASSGGPYHTGELFF

abundance: once
d_gene: TRBD1
j_gene: TRBJ2-1
v_gene: TRBV7-2
CDR3nt: TGTGCCAGCAGCTCCTCCGGGACAGGGCCCGGGAATGAGCAGTTCTTC
CDR3aa: CASSSSGTGPGNEQFF

abundance: .
d_gene: .
j_gene: TRBJ2-7
v_gene: TRBV11-2
CDR3nt: TGTGCCAGCAGACAACCGGGGGGCAGGAAGAGCTCCTACGAGCAGTACTTC
CDR3aa: CASRQPGGRKSSYEQYF

abundance: .
d_gene: TRBD1
j_gene: TRBJ2-7
v_gene: TRBV6-6
CDR3nt: TGTGCCAGCAGTTACGTGGCAGGGGGCGACGAGCAGTACTTC
CDR3aa: CASSYVAGGDEQYF

abundance: .
d_gene: TRBD1
j_gene: TRBJ1-2
v_gene: TRBV6-5
CDR3nt: TGTGCCAGCAGTATACGACAGGGGAGGGATGGCTACACCTTC
CDR3aa: CASSIRQGRDGYTF

abundance: .
d_gene: TRBD2
j_gene: TRBJ2-7
v_gene: TRBV10-3
CDR3nt: TGTGCCATCAGTGAGAGGCAAGCGGGAGAGGTCTACGAGCAGTACTTC
CDR3aa: CAISERQAGEVYEQYF

abundance: .
d_gene: TRBD1
j_gene: TRBJ2-7
v_gene: TRBV15
CDR3nt: TGTGCCACCAGCAGAGGGACAGGGGGCTCCTACGAGCAGTACTTC
CDR3aa: CATSRGTGGSYEQYF

abundance: .
d_gene: TRBD2
j_gene: TRBJ2-1
v_gene: TRBV7-2
CDR3nt: TGTGCCAGCAACCAAGGACTAGCGGGCAATGAGCAGTTCTTC
CDR3aa: CASNQGLAGNEQFF

abundance: .
d_gene: TRBD2
j_gene: TRBJ2-1
v_gene: TRBV5-1
CDR3nt: TGCGCCAGCAGCTTGGGACTAGCGGGGTACAATGAGCAGTTCTTC
CDR3aa: CASSLGLAGYNEQFF

abundance: .
d_gene: .
j_gene: TRBJ1-2
v_gene: TRBV7-2
CDR3nt: TGTGCCAGCAGCTTATCTACGGGGTCCACCTATGGCTACACCTTC
CDR3aa: CASSLSTGSTYGYTF

abundance: .
d_gene: TRBD2
j_gene: TRBJ2-1
v_gene: TRBV7-2
CDR3nt: TGTGCCAGCAGCTTGCTTAGCGGGAGGGCCGATGAGCAGTTCTTC
CDR3aa: CASSLLSGRADEQFF

abundance: .
d_gene: TRBD1
j_gene: TRBJ2-6
v_gene: TRBV5-6
CDR3nt: TGTGCCAGCAGACTGGAGCGCAGGGGGATATCTGGGGCCAACGTCCTGACTTTC
CDR3aa: CASRLERRGISGANVLTF

abundance: .
d_gene: .
j_gene: TRBJ2-5
v_gene: TRBV7-9
CDR3nt: TGTGCCAGCAGCCCTCGGACAGACATGAGAGGGACCCAGTACTTC
CDR3aa: CASSPRTDMRGTQYF

abundance: .
d_gene: .
j_gene: TRBJ1-2
v_gene: TRBV27
CDR3nt: TGTGCCAGCAGCATAAGGGGGTGGGGGAATGGCTACACCTTC
CDR3aa: CASSIRGWGNGYTF

abundance: .
d_gene: .
j_gene: TRBJ2-7
v_gene: TRBV15
CDR3nt: TGTGCCACCAGCGCGGGGTACGAGCAGTACTTC
CDR3aa: CATSAGYEQYF

abundance: .
d_gene: TRBD2
j_gene: TRBJ2-7
v_gene: TRBV11-2
CDR3nt: TGTGCCAGCAGCTGGACTTATAATAGCGGGAGCAGCGAGCAGTACTTC
CDR3aa: CASSWTYNSGSSEQYF

abundance: .
d_gene: TRBD1
j_gene: TRBJ2-3
v_gene: TRBV5-1
CDR3nt: TGCGCCAGCAGATACACAGGGGGGACATACACAGATACGCAGTATTTT
CDR3aa: CASRYTGGTYTDTQYF

abundance: .
d_gene: .
j_gene: TRBJ2-3
v_gene: TRBV27
CDR3nt: TGTGCCAGCAGTCGTCAGCTTTCTGCAGGTTCCACAGATACGCAGTATTTT
CDR3aa: CASSRQLSAGSTDTQYF

abundance: .
d_gene: TRBD2
j_gene: TRBJ2-3
v_gene: TRBV11-2
CDR3nt: TGTGCCAGCAGCTTTTTCGGATCGGGAGGTTGGGACACAGATACGCAGTATTTT
CDR3aa: CASSFFGSGGWDTDTQYF

abundance: .
d_gene: .
j_gene: TRBJ2-5
v_gene: TRBV27
CDR3nt: TGTGCCAGCAGTTTATCGCAGTTTCAAGAGACCCAGTACTTC
CDR3aa: CASSLSQFQETQYF

abundance: .
d_gene: TRBD2
j_gene: TRBJ2-5
v_gene: TRBV5-1
CDR3nt: TGCGCCAGCAGCCTCGGACTAGCGGGAGAAGAGACCCAGTACTTC
CDR3aa: CASSLGLAGEETQYF

abundance: .
d_gene: .
j_gene: TRBJ1-3
v_gene: TRBV6-6
CDR3nt: TGTGCCAGCAGTCAACTAGCCCCCCACTCTGGAAACACCATATATTTT
CDR3aa: CASSQLAPHSGNTIYF